Sequencing of this T cell receptor beta chain was carried out in a study of radiotherapy plus CTLA-4 blockade in lung cancer (dated by TCRdb to between 2017 and 2018). With respect to the entire study: Among the enrolled patients, about 19% had an objective response, and 31% reached disease control. The study at large found these results: TCR clones derived from tumors expanded in peripheral blood after treatment with radiotherapy and ipilimumab. Early dynamic changes in blood T cell clones, together with increased serum interferon-beta after radiation, were reported as the strongest predictors of response.

The protocol used for the library was the immunoSEQ multiplex PCR assay. In its TCRdb copy, this immuneACCESS table keeps in-frame sequences only and misses some clones. Where compared with another copy, unresolved V genes explain less than half of these, and the others have no known cause. The sample contains around 56,000 clones, around 79% of them found a single time. 16% of the sample is held by the ten biggest clonotypes. As to this clone: Its antigen is currently not known. No base-level quality is on record; no much larger clone is a single base apart. Other DNA sequences within the sample encode an identical CDR3.

The germline V gene supplies CDR1 SQVTM and CDR2 ANQGSEA. The CDR3 runs 12 amino acids, cysteine and phenylalanine included. Only the CDR3 DNA is retained, 36 bases long and in frame from the first base. V lost 4 bases and J lost 1 base; the stretch between them is 6 bases long. In this study, focal radiation therapy paired with CTLA-4 blockade (ipilimumab) was tested in patients who had chemo-refractory metastatic non-small-cell lung cancer. Here the sequenced sample was peripheral blood, taken from a patient treated with radiotherapy plus ipilimumab. Here the chain combines TRBV29-1 and TRBJ2-3, with the D gene too uncertain to name. The receptor was derived from a human donor with non-small cell lung cancer who had a complete response to radiotherapy plus ipilimumab. The CDR3 protein is CSVGQGTDTQYF. The DNA reads TGCAGCGTTGGGCAGGGCACAGATACGCAGTATTTT.